This T cell receptor (beta chain) was identified in a study of human T cells and chemical hapten exposure. Using its own MiXCR run on the RACE reads, TCRdb lists one record per CDR3 protein. This table holds approximately 71,000 distinct CDR3 sequences, approximately 12% found once. The CDR3 is made up of 15 amino acids. Unmatched junction bases numbered 8, after V lost 5 bases and J lost 4 bases. Per germline, CDR1 SNHLY and CDR2 FYNNEI. Time point defined: patch test 3, about 24 weeks after DPC sensitization. Specified treatment: therapeutic diphenylcyclopropenone sensitization with weekly scalp DPC. Venepuncture was done earlier than the placement of each patch test.

This clonotype originated in a woman between 50 and 59 years old with alopecia areata. Some clones in this sample may be carry-over from other donors' samples. The sequences come from whole blood, collected in connection with sensitization to the hapten diphenylcyclopropenone (DPC). The J gene is TRBJ1-2, the V gene TRBV2; 9 bases match TRBD1. The CDR3 DNA follows: TGTGCCAGCAGTTCCGGACAGGGGTCTGTCTATGGCTACACCTTC. Translated, it gives CASSSGQGSVYGYTF. Drawing the rest from reference TRBV2 and TRBJ1-2, the complete variable domain is EPEVTQTPSHQVTQMGQEVILRCVPISNHLYFYWYRQILGQKVEFLVSFYNNEISEKSEIFDDQFSVERPDGSNFTLKIRSTKLEDSAMYFCASSSGQGSVYGYTFGSGTRLTVV.